The T cell receptor beta chain described here comes from a study of glioma-infiltrating T cells. V was clipped by 3 bases and J by 12 bases; unmatched bases: 15. The CDR3 length is 15 residues. Germline V lookup: CDR1 SGHDT, CDR2 YYEEEE. Findings and limits, study-wide: Tissue and blood shared very few CDR3 sequences. Non-neoplastic patients had below-expected tissue-blood divergence, while all gliomas exceeded expectation.

This clonotype was counted many times. Its antigen is not known. Amplification of TCR alpha and beta CDR3 regions from RNA used iRepertoire nested multiplex PCR. For one-step reverse transcription and amplification, roughly 85-450 ng of tissue mRNA or PBMC total RNA was used. TCRdb called the multiplex PCR reads again in MiXCR, with one record for every CDR3 protein. Of roughly 190,000 distinct CDR3 sequences in the sample, about 31% were seen once. Sequencing used glioma tissue, nonneoplastic brain tissue, or PBMCs (not recorded which). This TCR was recovered from a human donor with low-grade glioma or glioblastoma, undergoing nonglioma brain surgery, or in good health (not recorded which). V is TRBV5-6 and J is TRBJ2-1; 7 bases line up with TRBD1. The CDR3 sequence is CASSSGQALRFGQFF. In DNA form, the CDR3 reads TGTGCCAGCAGCTCCGGACAGGCGCTCAGGTTTGGGCAGTTCTTC.